The T cell receptor beta chain under discussion was sequenced for a study of control samples from healthy donors and cancer patients. The length of the CDR3 is 14 residues. The germline V gene encodes CDR1 SGHAT and CDR2 FQDESV (reference sequence). V was clipped by 2 bases and J by 2 bases, with 10 bases between them. Clones were read by immunoSEQ multiplex PCR, and TCRdb kept only the in-frame ones, dropping some. The table lists tens of thousands of clones, roughly 92% of them singletons. The sequence was obtained from a man aged 25 to 40 in good health. The chain joins TRBV11-1 to TRBJ2-7; the D is unclear. What was sequenced was blood. Written as DNA, the CDR3 is TGTGCCAGCAGCTTACGCAGTCGAGCCTACGAGCAGTACTTC. Amino acid sequence: CASSLRSRAYEQYF.